The 7 T cell receptor beta chains reported below all come from one sample, sequenced in a study of T-cell memory formation after mild COVID-19. MiXCR, run by TCRdb on the 5' RACE reads, gives a single entry per CDR3 protein. This table has roughly 550,000 distinct CDR3 sequences, around 21% appearing once. Material for sequencing was PBMCs or a T cell subset sorted from them (not recorded which). The receptor set was obtained from an adult woman who had mild COVID-19 (a few samples of this study predate the infection). Cell type and time point are not known.

There are a few counts of this clonotype. This sequence joins TRBV4-1 and TRBJ1-1; 8 bases map to TRBD1. The CDR3 is made up of 17 amino acids. Germline V gene data show CDR1 as MGHRA and CDR2 as YSYEKL. After removal of 2 bases from V and 0 bases from J, the junction contained 8 bases not matched to a gene. CDR3 sequence (DNA): TGCGCCAGCAGCCAAAGGACAGGGCCACCCCTGAACACTGAAGCTTTCTTT. It is translated as CASSQRTGPPLNTEAFF.

In this sample, this clonotype turned up a few times. The chain couples TRBV27 to TRBJ2-7; 9 positions agree with TRBD1. The trim removed 3 bases at V and 6 bases at J, leaving 9 bases unmatched. CDR1 and CDR2 from the germline V gene are MNHEY and SMNVEV (reference sequence). This CDR3 has 15 amino acids. The CDR3 reads CASSFLGQGGGEQYF. DNA for the CDR3: TGTGCCAGCAGTTTTTTGGGACAGGGAGGTGGCGAGCAGTACTTC.

The chain carries TRBV29-1 and TRBJ2-7, with D perhaps being TRBD1 or TRBD2 (5 bases each). V lost 5 bases, J lost 1 base, and 18 bases lay in between. Germline CDR1 reads SQVTM; CDR2 reads ANQGSEA. The CDR3 runs 15 residues. CDR3 sequence reads: CSVTLGVGGSYEQYF. For the CDR3, the DNA is TGCAGCGTTACACTGGGGGTTGGGGGATCCTACGAGCAGTACTTC.

This clonotype was counted a few times. V is TRBV12-3 or TRBV12-4 and J is TRBJ2-3; TRBD2 is a possible D gene (5 bases). The CDR3 runs 15 residues. Trimming pared 5 bases from V and 1 base from J, leaving 13 bases between. CDR3 region: CASSLTGSGTDTQYF. In DNA form, the CDR3 reads TGTGCCAGCAGTCTCACGGGGTCCGGCACAGATACGCAGTATTTT.

This CDR3 reads CASSRIAGGPNNEQFF. CDR3 nucleotides: TGCGCCAGCAGCCGCATAGCGGGGGGGCCAAACAATGAGCAGTTCTTC. The rearrangement uses TRBV4-1 and TRBJ2-1, with 11 bases that match TRBD2. The V segment lost 4 bases and the J segment 5 bases; nucleotides outside the gene matches: 7. The V gene's germline CDR1 is MGHRA and CDR2 YSYEKL. The CDR3 is 16 amino acids.

This clonotype was found a few times. The junction and the germline gene differ at one end; a read error may be behind it. V is TRBV7-7 and J is TRBJ2-7, with D perhaps given as TRBD1 or TRBD2 (6 bases each). This CDR3 spans 14 amino acids. Per the germline V gene, CDR1 is SSHAT and CDR2 is FNYEAQ (reference sequence). CDR3 DNA: TGTGCTAGCAGCTTAGCGCCGGGGGCGGGGGAGCAGTACTTC. The encoded protein is CASSLAPGAGEQYF.

The chain employs TRBV12-3 or TRBV12-4 and TRBJ2-7, with 9 bases aligning to TRBD2. The CDR3 length is 12 residues. Losses at the gene ends were 10 bases for V and 6 bases for J; bases not matched to a gene: 7. In DNA form, the CDR3 reads TGTGCCACGTCTAGCGGGGTTGGCGAGCAGTACTTC. This sequence encodes CATSSGVGEQYF.